This T cell receptor beta chain was observed in a study of T-cell reconstitution after alpha-beta-depleted transplantation in children. V was clipped by 7 bases and J by 7 bases, with 35 bases between them. The CDR3 runs 18 residues. From germline, CDR1 is SQVTM and CDR2 ANQGSEA. Preparation of the TCRbeta library involved a method that used unique molecular identifiers. TCRdb reprocessed the PCR reads with MiXCR, giving one entry per CDR3 protein. The sample has around 370,000 distinct CDR3 sequences, about a tenth seen once. Only a few counts were recorded for this clonotype. The chain carries TRBV29-1 and TRBJ2-7; D remains ambiguous. The sequence was collected from a human donor who donated a stem cell graft to a child with acute lymphoblastic leukemia. Sequencing was performed on PBMCs from the stem cell graft donor, taken from the stem cell graft. The CDR3 DNA reads TGCAGCGAACCGGACGGGCCCTTTGGGCCTTCTCTCTGTCGGGAGCAGTACTTC. Encoded protein: CSEPDGPFGPSLCREQYF.